What follows describes a single T cell receptor beta chain. The RNA, roughly 0.45 to 1 ug, was put through reverse transcription using random hexamers. immunoSEQ multiplex PCR amplified TCR beta CDR3 across 54 Vbeta, 13 Jbeta. TCRdb re-called the immunoSEQ multiplex PCR reads through MiXCR, storing one row per CDR3 protein. Of about 300,000 distinct CDR3 sequences in the sample, about 89% were seen once. The data stem from a study of CD8 T cells in Susac syndrome. The authors carried out high-throughput sequencing of TCR beta. They applied it to CD8+ and CD4+ T cells obtained from blood. Patients with stable or active relapsing-remitting disease, all of them treatment-naive, made up the multiple sclerosis controls. Negative magnetic isolation gave CD8+ and CD4+ cells; FACS enriched CD8+ TEMRA. This CDR3 spans 17 amino acids. J was trimmed by 5 bases and V by 0 bases; bases with no gene match: 11. Germline CDR1 LGHNA, CDR2 YNFKEQ.

This receptor was taken from a human donor with multiple sclerosis. Sequenced sample: CD8+ T cells from PBMCs. V is TRBV4-2 and J is TRBJ1-1, with TRBD1 identical over 8 bases. The chain's CDR3 is CASSQEDRALGWTEAFF. The CDR3 nucleotides read TGTGCCAGCAGCCAAGAGGACAGGGCCCTCGGTTGGACTGAAGCTTTCTTT.